These T cell receptor beta chains were read from a single sample in a study of blood T cells in healthy people across ages. MiXCR, run by TCRdb on the 5' RACE reads, gives a single entry per CDR3 protein. The table has around 1,700,000 distinct CDR3 sequences, under 30% seen once. The sequenced sample was blood. The receptors derive from a woman in her 30s in good health. Both conserved end residues are part of each CDR3. A D gene is named only where the DNA matches it firmly. Clone size is given for some rows only: seen once, a few or many times, or a class if the clone is expanded.

abundance,j_gene,v_gene,d_gene,CDR3aa,CDR3nt
.,TRBJ2-3,TRBV19,TRBD1,CASGTGGFGITDTRYF,TGTGCCAGTGGGACAGGGGGTTTTGGGATCACAGATACGCGGTATTTT
.,TRBJ1-4,TRBV10-3,.,CAISDGQAEKLFF,TGTGCCATCAGTGACGGCCAGGCGGAAAAACTGTTTTTT
.,TRBJ2-1,TRBV14,.,CASSQDLRAAYNEQFF,TGTGCCAGCAGCCAAGATCTGAGGGCAGCCTACAATGAGCAGTTCTTC
few,TRBJ2-6,TRBV7-3,TRBD1,CASSTGTGAGNALTF,TGTGCCAGCAGCACCGGGACAGGGGCCGGCAACGCCCTGACTTTC
few,TRBJ2-7,TRBV30,.,CAWSVQGGYEQYF,TGTGCCTGGAGTGTGCAGGGGGGATACGAGCAGTACTTC
.,TRBJ2-1,TRBV2,.,CASSDSYYNEQFF,TGTGCCAGCAGTGACAGTTACTACAATGAGCAGTTCTTC
.,TRBJ1-1,TRBV7-7,.,CASTLETGVREAFF,TGTGCCAGCACCTTAGAAACGGGGGTGAGGGAAGCTTTCTTT
.,TRBJ2-1,TRBV29-1,.,CSVERGPYTDEQFF,TGCAGCGTTGAACGCGGGCCATATACGGATGAGCAGTTCTTC
.,TRBJ1-2,TRBV20-1,.,CSAPRLGSNYGYTF,TGCAGTGCCCCCCGCCTAGGCAGTAACTATGGCTACACCTTC
few,TRBJ2-1,TRBV20-1,TRBD2,CSASTSGRASQNEQFF,TGCAGTGCTTCGACTAGCGGGAGGGCCAGTCAGAATGAGCAGTTCTTC
many,TRBJ2-4,TRBV27,TRBD2,CASRTSGVLAKNIQYF,TGTGCCAGCAGGACTAGCGGGGTTCTAGCCAAAAACATTCAGTACTTC
.,TRBJ2-5,TRBV18,.,CASSPYGGRETQYF,TGTGCCAGCTCACCGTATGGGGGACGGGAGACCCAGTACTTC
.,TRBJ2-1,TRBV3-1,TRBD2,CASSRSWRGGVNEQFF,TGTGCCAGCAGCCGGTCTTGGCGGGGGGGCGTAAATGAGCAGTTCTTC
.,TRBJ2-1,TRBV4-2,.,CASSTGEGARDNEQFF,TGTGCCAGCAGCACGGGGGAGGGGGCCCGGGACAATGAGCAGTTCTTC
many,TRBJ1-2,TRBV29-1,TRBD1,CSVTTGTGFGYTF,TGCAGCGTAACAACCGGGACAGGGTTCGGCTACACCTTC
.,TRBJ1-6,TRBV20-1,.,CSAREAGQTVNSPLHF,TGCAGTGCTAGAGAGGCTGGGCAAACTGTTAATTCACCCCTCCACTTT
many,TRBJ2-5,TRBV20-1,TRBD1,CSASRDRGPREVQYF,TGCAGTGCTAGTCGGGACAGGGGCCCCCGGGAAGTCCAGTACTTC
few,TRBJ1-4,TRBV18,.,CASSPRGQINEKLFF,TGTGCCAGCTCACCACGAGGGCAGATTAATGAAAAACTGTTTTTT
many,TRBJ2-7,TRBV29-1,TRBD1,CSVEDGTANSYEQYF,TGCAGCGTTGAAGATGGGACAGCTAACTCCTACGAGCAGTACTTC
.,TRBJ2-3,TRBV28,TRBD2,CASSSQSPGLAPDTQYF,TGTGCCAGCAGTTCCCAATCCCCGGGACTAGCGCCAGATACGCAGTATTTT
many,TRBJ1-6,TRBV11-2,.,CASSLAWSYNSPLHF,TGTGCCAGCAGCTTGGCTTGGTCCTATAATTCACCCCTCCACTTT
.,TRBJ2-1,TRBV7-2,.,CASSLRPGYAYEQFF,TGTGCCAGCAGCTTAAGGCCAGGGTATGCCTATGAGCAGTTCTTC
once,TRBJ2-5,TRBV7-6,.,CASSRGDSKTQYF,TGTGCCAGCAGCAGGGGGGACTCTAAGACCCAGTACTTC
few,TRBJ1-4,TRBV5-5,.,CASSLTPGDDEKLFF,TGTGCCAGCAGCTTAACGCCAGGAGACGATGAAAAACTGTTTTTT
many,TRBJ2-6,TRBV12-3/TRBV12-4,.,CASSSLVSGANVLTF,TGTGCCAGCAGTTCTCTGGTGTCTGGGGCCAACGTCCTGACTTTC